One and the same sample provided the 10 T cell receptor beta chains below, sequenced in a study of regulatory T cells in long-lasting Graves disease. To make TCR beta libraries, researchers used iRepertoire HTBI primers and Arm-PCR of CDR3 regions. TCRdb ran MiXCR on the multiplex PCR reads and lists one entry per CDR3 protein. The sample has approximately 490,000 distinct CDR3 sequences, roughly 15% seen once; the top ten hold 9% to 15%. Time point reported: newly diagnosed GD, antithyroid drugs for less than 3 months. PBMCs provided the RNA from which the TCR library was made. These same records also appear under a second study, on T cells in Graves' hyperthyroidism and ophthalmopathy.

The specimen comprised peripheral blood mononuclear cells (PBMCs), sampled at new diagnosis, from a patient treated with antithyroid drugs. The receptors stem from a man aged 35 to 55 with Graves disease.

This clonotype was recorded many times. The chain employs TRBV30 and TRBJ2-1, with 12 bases that match TRBD2. Germline V gene sequence: CDR1 GTSNPN, CDR2 SVGIG (reference sequence). The CDR3 extends over 14 amino acids. The V segment lost 5 bases and the J segment 6 bases; nucleotides outside the gene matches: 5. In DNA, the CDR3 is TGTGCCTGGGCTAGCGGGAGGGCCTCCAATGAGCAGTTCTTC. Its translation: CAWASGRASNEQFF.

This clonotype was found a few times. The rearrangement joins TRBV12-3 or TRBV12-4 to TRBJ2-7; 7 positions agree with TRBD2. V dropped 3 bases and J dropped 6; count of bases not matched to a gene: 8. The CDR3 sequence is 14 residues long. CDR3 in amino acids: CASSFRGRAGEQYF. The CDR3 DNA is TGTGCCAGCAGTTTTCGGGGGAGGGCCGGCGAGCAGTACTTC.

The V gene is TRBV9, the J gene TRBJ2-7, with 10 bases aligning to TRBD1. This CDR3 has 15 amino acids. The V gene's germline CDR1 is SGDLS and CDR2 YYNGEE. Trimming cost V 1 base and J 4 bases; bases outside gene matches: 5. CDR3 sequence reads: CASSVSGQGGYEQYF. The CDR3 DNA reads TGTGCCAGCAGCGTAAGTGGACAGGGGGGATACGAGCAGTACTTC.

There are a few counts of this clonotype. The rearrangement uses TRBV30 and TRBJ2-1; TRBD2 agrees at 8 bases. Germline V gene data show CDR1 as GTSNPN and CDR2 as SVGIG (reference sequence). There are 13 residues in the CDR3. With 2 bases clipped from V and 8 bases from J, the junction kept 5 bases outside the gene matches. This chain's CDR3 is CAWSSGSRDEQFF. In DNA form, the CDR3 reads TGTGCCTGGAGTAGCGGGAGTAGGGATGAGCAGTTCTTC.

Concerning this clonotype: A junction end diverges from the germline sequence, so it may reflect a read error. The chain has TRBV5-1 and TRBJ2-2; D is unclear. This CDR3 is built from 12 residues. CDR1 SGHRS and CDR2 YFSETQ come from the germline V gene. The chain's CDR3 is CASSRGGGELFF. As DNA, the CDR3 is TGTGCCAGCAGCCGCGGCGGCGGGGAGCTGTTTTTT.

This clonotype was recorded many times. The chain joins TRBV28 to TRBJ2-1, with 12 bases identical to TRBD2. The J call may not be correct, given that the DNA end is closer to TRBJ2-5. The CDR3 sequence is 17 residues long. CDR1 and CDR2 from the germline V gene are MDHEN and SYDVKM. This CDR3 reads CASSLTRLAGEVETQYF. The DNA of the CDR3 is TGTGCCAGCAGTTTAACCCGACTAGCGGGAGAGGTGGAGACCCAGTACTTC.

This clonotype was picked up a small number of times. An end of the junction does not agree with germline; a read error may underlie this. The chain joins TRBV3-1 to TRBJ2-6; D is possibly TRBD2 (6 bases). The CDR3 length is 15 residues. Germline CDR1 and CDR2: LGHDT and YNNKEL (reference sequence). The CDR3 DNA follows: TGCGCCAGCAGCCAAGGGAGGACGGGGGCCAACGTCCTGACTTTC. Amino acids: CASSQGRTGANVLTF.

This clonotype came up many times. This chain connects TRBV28 to TRBJ2-4, with 8 nucleotides matching TRBD1. CDR3 size: 14 residues. Germline V gene data show CDR1 as MDHEN and CDR2 as SYDVKM. V lost 6 bases to trimming and J lost 8 bases; unmatched junction nucleotides: 9. The CDR3 here is CASSPGQGLYIQYF. CDR3 nucleotide sequence: TGTGCCAGCAGCCCTGGACAGGGTCTGTACATTCAGTACTTC.

Of note for this clonotype: A read error may produce the germline difference seen at one junction end. The chain joins TRBV2 to TRBJ1-2, with D maybe TRBD1 (5 bases). The germline CDR1 and CDR2 sequences are SNHLY and FYNNEI. CDR3 length equals 13 residues. The CDR3 loop reads CASSLGDGTGCTF. CDR3 sequence (DNA): TGTGCCAGCAGTTTAGGGGATGGGACTGGCTGCACCTTC.

This clonotype was counted a few times. Given a much more abundant clone one base away, this may be a read error. The rearrangement uses TRBV7-3 and TRBJ2-3; 7 nucleotides match TRBD1. With V trimmed by 5 bases and J by 4 bases, 6 bases remained unmatched. The CDR3 has 14 amino acids. Germline loops: CDR1 SGHTA, CDR2 FQGTGA. The CDR3 DNA follows: TGTGCCAGCAGCGTCACGACAGGGCCAGATACGCAGTATTTT. It encodes CASSVTTGPDTQYF.